These T cell receptor beta chains were read from a single sample in a study of regulatory T cells in long-lasting Graves disease. In TCRdb, the multiplex PCR reads were re-called with MiXCR into one record per CDR3 protein. The sample holds 400,000 to 500,000 distinct CDR3 sequences, more than 13% seen once. These data also formed part of another study, on T cells in Graves' hyperthyroidism and ophthalmopathy.

The sequencing here drew on peripheral blood mononuclear cells (PBMCs), taken at new diagnosis, from a patient treated with antithyroid drugs. The origin of the receptors is a woman aged 25 to 39 with Graves disease. The CDR3 runs from the conserved cysteine through the conserved F or W. Each record gives: clone size, V gene, J gene, D gene, CDR3 DNA, CDR3 protein. The D gene is left open where the match is weak. Size is stated for part of the rows, as once, few or many counts, or as a class when the clone is expanded.

.	TRBV20-1	TRBJ2-1	.	TGCAGTGCTAGGGGACTGCCCGGCTCCTACAATGAGCAGTTCTTC	CSARGLPGSYNEQFF
many	TRBV14	TRBJ1-2	.	TGTGCCAGCAGCCAAGCCAGGACAGCTAACTATGGCTACACCTTC	CASSQARTANYGYTF
.	TRBV30	TRBJ2-2	.	TGTGCTGCGGACTCACCCACGAACACCGGGGAGCTGTTTTTT	CAADSPTNTGELFF
.	TRBV5-5	TRBJ2-1	TRBD2	TGTGCCAGCAGCTTGTGGGGGGGAGTGAATGAGCAGTTCTTC	CASSLWGGVNEQFF
few	TRBV20-1	TRBJ2-1	.	TGCAGTTCTAGGGACGGACCAACCCACTCCTACAATGAGCAGTTCTTC	CSSRDGPTHSYNEQFF
few	TRBV20-1	TRBJ1-5	TRBD1	TGCAGTGCTAGAGCTGGACAGGGAAGTGGTCAGCCCCAGCATTTT	CSARAGQGSGQPQHF
.	TRBV30	TRBJ2-5	.	TGTGCCTGGAGTGTACGGGGGCGTGGGACCCAGTACTTC	CAWSVRGRGTQYF
few	TRBV29-1	TRBJ1-4	.	TGCAGCGTTGGAAGTGGGTGGACAGCCCCAACAACTAATGAAAAACTGTTTTTT	CSVGSGWTAPTTNEKLFF
.	TRBV9	TRBJ1-5	TRBD1	TGTGCCAGCAGCGTAGAGGCAGGGGGCTCCACCGGCGCCCAGCATTTT	CASSVEAGGSTGAQHF
.	TRBV7-9	TRBJ1-5	TRBD1	TGTGCCAGCAGGTTCCTCGCCCCCCGTCAGACAGGGGGCGACAATCAGCCCCAGCATTTT	CASRFLAPRQTGGDNQPQHF
few	TRBV24-1	TRBJ1-5	.	TGTGCCACCGCCTTTAATAGCAATCAGCCCCAGCATTTT	CATAFNSNQPQHF
.	TRBV6-5	TRBJ1-4	TRBD1	TGTGCCAGCAGTTATCAACGACAGGGCCGGGAAAAACTGTTTTTT	CASSYQRQGREKLFF
many	TRBV11-2	TRBJ1-1	.	TGTGCCAGCAGCCTACAGGAGAACACTGAAGCTTTCTTT	CASSLQENTEAFF
few	TRBV19	TRBJ2-7	.	TGTGCCAGTAGTATCAGTATGTCCTACGAGCAGTACTTC	CASSISMSYEQYF
many	TRBV12-3/TRBV12-4	TRBJ2-1	TRBD2	TGTGCCAGCAGTTTTAGGGCTAGCGGGAGCTATGAGCAGTTCTTC	CASSFRASGSYEQFF
once	TRBV15	TRBJ2-1	.	TGTGCCACCCGGTTTGTGGTTGTATACAATGAGCAGTTCTTC	CATRFVVVYNEQFF
many	TRBV20-1	TRBJ1-5	TRBD1	TGCAGTGCTAGTGGAGCAACAGGGGTTCGGGATCAGCCCCAGCATTTT	CSASGATGVRDQPQHF
few	TRBV24-1	TRBJ2-5	TRBD2	TGTGCCACCAGTGATTTTTCGGGGACTAGCGGGGGGATAGTGGAAGAGACCCAGTACTTC	CATSDFSGTSGGIVEETQYF
.	TRBV6-1	TRBJ1-5	.	TGTGCCAGCAGTCCAGGATTTCTTGGCAATCAGCCCCAGCATTTT	CASSPGFLGNQPQHF
many	TRBV27	TRBJ2-7	.	TGTGCCAGCAGTGGCTACAGGGATACCTACGAGCAGTACTTC	CASSGYRDTYEQYF
many	TRBV2	TRBJ2-3	.	TGTGCCAGCCAGTTTCTATACACAGATACGCAGTATTTT	CASQFLYTDTQYF
many	TRBV6-2/TRBV6-3	TRBJ2-7	TRBD1	TGTGCCAGCAGTGTGGGACAGGCGCACTTC	CASSVGQAHF
.	TRBV4-1	TRBJ2-1	.	TGCGCCAGCAGCCAAGGTAGGGACAATGAGCAGTTCTTC	CASSQGRDNEQFF
many	TRBV5-1	TRBJ1-1	.	TGCGCCAGCAGCTTGGGCCTTACTTGGACAGAGGGTGGCACTGAAGCTTTCTTT	CASSLGLTWTEGGTEAFF
.	TRBV27	TRBJ2-2	TRBD2	TGTGCCAGCAGAAGGACTAGCAGCCCCGGGGAGCTGTTTTTT	CASRRTSSPGELFF
many	TRBV27	TRBJ1-2	.	TGTGCCAGCAAGAGAGGGACTGGTGGCTACACCTTC	CASKRGTGGYTF
many	TRBV29-1	TRBJ1-1	.	TGCAGCGGGCTTAGACGGCCGACTGAAGCTTTCTTT	CSGLRRPTEAFF
many	TRBV7-2	TRBJ2-1	TRBD2	TGTGCCAGCAGCTTAGAGGTAGCGGGAGTGGATAATGAGCAGTTCTTC	CASSLEVAGVDNEQFF
many	TRBV4-2	TRBJ2-3	.	TGTGCCAGCAGCCAAGGGACTACCCGTTTCGGGGATACGCAGTATTTT	CASSQGTTRFGDTQYF
once	TRBV11-3	TRBJ2-3	TRBD2	TGTGCCAGTAGCGGGATCTCAGATACGCAGTATTTT	CASSGISDTQYF
once	TRBV5-1	TRBJ1-1	.	TGCGCCAGCAGCTGGGGGACCGGAAGGAACACTGAAGCTTTCTTT	CASSWGTGRNTEAFF